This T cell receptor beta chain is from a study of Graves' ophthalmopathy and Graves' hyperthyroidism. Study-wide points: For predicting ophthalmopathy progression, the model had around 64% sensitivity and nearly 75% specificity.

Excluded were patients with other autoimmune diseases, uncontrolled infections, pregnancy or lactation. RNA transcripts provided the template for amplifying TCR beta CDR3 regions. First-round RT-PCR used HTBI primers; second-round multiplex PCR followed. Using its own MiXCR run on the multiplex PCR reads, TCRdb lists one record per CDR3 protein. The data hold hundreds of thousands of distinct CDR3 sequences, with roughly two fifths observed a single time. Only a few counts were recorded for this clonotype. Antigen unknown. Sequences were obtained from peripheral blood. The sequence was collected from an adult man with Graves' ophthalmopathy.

CDR3 DNA: TGTGCCAGCAGCCTCAGCGGGGGCTACTCCTACGAGCAGTACTTC. It translates to CASSLSGGYSYEQYF. V usage is TRBV11-2 and J usage is TRBJ2-7; 8 nucleotides agree with TRBD2. The J segment lost 0 bases and the V segment lost 5 bases, leaving 6 bases of the junction unmatched. Germline values: CDR1 SGHAT, CDR2 FQNNGV. The CDR3 is made up of 15 amino acids.